Detailed here is one T cell receptor beta chain. What this receptor recognizes is not known. The sample holds no much larger clone one base away, and base qualities are not on file. In Seattle, one collaborating source enrolled patients while the infection was active and tracked those patients longitudinally over the course of disease. Collaborating institutions collected whole blood in K2EDTA tubes following their own protocols. Collaborator samples were shipped for TCRbeta analysis as frozen whole blood, isolated PBMCs, or DNA extracted from either sample type. Measured from the cysteine to the phenylalanine, the CDR3 is 15 residues long. Here the CDR3 DNA is all that survives: 45 bases in frame from base 1. Sequences SEHNR (CDR1) and FQNEAQ (CDR2) are obtained from the germline V gene (reference sequence). V is shortened by 3 bases, J by 5 bases, and the region joining them spans 16 bases. These data belong to a study of blood T cell repertoires in COVID-19 (dated by TCRdb to 2020 to 2021). In the study overall: The collaborator samples originated in the United States, Italy and Spain and spanned the acute and convalescent phases of COVID-19. The prospective study material was composed of cDNA or gDNA derived from T cells, B-cell-depleted T cells, or PBMCs. Deeply sampled blood TCRbeta repertoires from subjects exposed to, actively infected with, or recovered from COVID-19 were included in the dataset. The repertoires were made available in a free public database intended to serve as a resource for research on the immune response to SARS-CoV-2. Samples came from the ongoing ImmuneRACE study (first 160 participants) plus 1,254 subjects from 6 global collaborators. The sample metadata nearly always contained a de-identified subject ID, COVID-19 status, age in years and sex. Where HLA class I and class II types were available, the types were taken from metadata supplied by the sample provider, not from assay-based typing. Summary of the overall study and its limitations: Clinical and demographic metadata were provided uncurated, with the amount varying by source and participant.

The immunoSEQ Assay, a bias-controlled multiplex PCR, was used to amplify TCRbeta CDR3 regions from genomic DNA. The paper's data handling went like this. Within the assay, amplification of reference gene primers was used to estimate how many nucleated cells each sample contained. To quantify the absolute abundance of each unique TCRbeta CDR3 rearrangement, sequence reads were collapsed and filtered. For each sample, productive Simpson clonality was calculated by taking the square root of Simpson's diversity index across productive rearrangements. This is the immuneACCESS table as TCRdb keeps it, with only in-frame sequences that have V and J called. A part of the clones is gone; compared with another copy, unresolved V genes explain less than half, and the rest is unexplained. Clone size and the V and J calls come from that table; the DNA yielded D and trimming. The sample table contains 250,000 to 350,000 clones; only one count was recorded for roughly 86% of them. The top ten clonotypes cover around 11% of the sample.

The receptor was isolated from a woman aged 25 to 39 with COVID-19, enrolled during active disease. The sequence is built from TRBV7-9 and TRBJ1-1; TRBD1 is a possible D gene, resting on 5 matching bases. Sequencing was carried out using peripheral blood. The encoded CDR3 is CASSFLTPGGTEAFF. The DNA sequence follows: TGTGCCAGCAGCTTCCTGACACCCGGGGGAACTGAAGCTTTCTTT.